A selection of T cell receptor beta chains follows, all from one sample in a study of T cell responses to AZD1222 COVID-19 vaccine. Assay: immunoSEQ multiplex PCR; the TCRdb copy retains only in-frame clones and omits some. The data show about 140,000 clones, roughly 89% seen once. Sequencing used peripheral blood, obtained on day 0 of AZD1222 vaccination. These receptors were collected from an adult in good health. CDR3s include the opening cysteine and the closing phenylalanine or tryptophan. Fields, in order: CDR3 length, V gene, D gene, J gene, clone size, CDR3 protein, CDR3 DNA. A D gene is named only where the DNA matches it firmly. Clone sizes are given selectively: once, few, many, or a class where the clone is expanded.

17	TRBV7-9	TRBD1	TRBJ1-1	-	CASSPPSGGAGNTEAFF	TGTGCCAGCAGCCCCCCTTCAGGGGGCGCCGGGAACACTGAAGCTTTCTTT
16	TRBV10-3	TRBD1	TRBJ1-1	-	CAISGQGVVSYTEAFF	TGTGCCATCAGCGGACAGGGGGTCGTGAGTTACACTGAAGCTTTCTTT
15	TRBV15	TRBD1	TRBJ2-7	-	CATSTDRVSSYEQYF	TGTGCCACCAGCACGGACAGGGTGTCGTCCTACGAGCAGTACTTC
14	TRBV14	TRBD2	TRBJ2-1	-	CASSPLWGGDEQFF	TGTGCCAGCAGCCCTCTCTGGGGGGGAGATGAGCAGTTCTTC
13	TRBV5-8	-	TRBJ2-7	-	CASSQDNWGEQYF	TGTGCCAGCAGCCAGGACAATTGGGGCGAGCAGTACTTC
16	TRBV27	TRBD2	TRBJ2-1	-	CASSLSGREKSNEQFF	TGTGCCAGCAGTTTATCAGGGAGGGAGAAATCAAATGAGCAGTTCTTC
17	TRBV13	-	TRBJ2-4	-	CASSSLYLDRAKNIQYF	TGTGCCAGCAGCTCCCTCTATTTGGACAGAGCCAAAAACATTCAGTACTTC
15	TRBV11-2	TRBD1	TRBJ2-7	-	CASSATRDRGYEQYF	TGTGCCAGCAGCGCCACCCGGGACAGGGGCTACGAGCAGTACTTC
16	TRBV3-1/TRBV3-2	TRBD1	TRBJ2-7	-	CASSQEYRGNRYEQYF	TGTGCCAGCAGCCAAGAGTACAGGGGAAACCGATACGAGCAGTACTTC
14	TRBV12-5	TRBD1	TRBJ1-1	few	CASGSPGTGGEAFF	TGTGCTAGTGGTTCCCCCGGGACAGGGGGCGAAGCTTTCTTT
14	TRBV5-1	-	TRBJ1-2	-	CASSSLAGPGGYTF	TGCGCCAGCAGCTCCCTCGCAGGGCCAGGGGGCTACACCTTC
13	TRBV7-9	-	TRBJ1-2	once	CASSGLGQHGYTF	TGTGCCAGCAGCGGCCTTGGACAGCATGGCTACACCTTC
13	TRBV9	-	TRBJ2-3	-	CASSQQERDTQYF	TGTGCCAGCAGCCAACAGGAGAGAGATACGCAGTATTTT
15	TRBV5-1	TRBD1	TRBJ1-6	-	CASSLAPRGLSPLHF	TGCGCCAGCAGCTTGGCCCCCAGGGGGCTATCACCCCTCCACTTT
10	TRBV7-9	TRBD1	TRBJ1-1	-	CASGTGEAFF	TGTGCCTCGGGGACAGGAGAAGCTTTCTTT
15	TRBV9	-	TRBJ2-7	-	CASSVEEGPPYEQYF	TGTGCCAGCAGCGTAGAAGAGGGACCCCCCTACGAGCAGTACTTC
12	TRBV28	TRBD1	TRBJ2-7	-	CASWTGGYEQYF	TGTGCCAGCTGGACAGGGGGCTACGAGCAGTACTTC
15	TRBV27	-	TRBJ2-3	-	CASSLSGGVPVTQYF	TGTGCCAGCAGTTTATCAGGGGGGGTCCCAGTTACGCAGTATTTT
15	TRBV23-1	-	TRBJ1-5	-	CASSQSVRGRQPQHF	TGCGCCAGCAGTCAATCGGTGAGGGGTAGGCAGCCCCAGCATTTT
13	TRBV5-1	-	TRBJ2-7	-	CASSFGSSYEQYF	TGCGCCAGCAGCTTTGGTTCCTCCTACGAGCAGTACTTC
13	TRBV5-6	-	TRBJ1-5	-	CASSLGGRQPQHF	TGTGCCAGCAGCTTGGGGGGACGCCAGCCCCAGCATTTT
13	TRBV11-2	-	TRBJ2-7	-	CASSLGHSYEQYF	TGTGCCAGCAGCCTAGGTCATTCCTACGAGCAGTACTTC
14	TRBV7-9	TRBD1	TRBJ1-1	-	CASSSDRGDTEAFF	TGTGCCAGCAGCTCGGACAGGGGGGACACTGAAGCTTTCTTT
15	TRBV7-9	-	TRBJ2-4	-	CASSSRVFGKNIQYF	TGTGCCAGCAGCTCCAGGGTCTTTGGCAAAAACATTCAGTACTTC
15	TRBV9	TRBD1	TRBJ2-1	-	CASSLGTGVYNEQFF	TGTGCCAGCAGCCTCGGGACAGGGGTATACAATGAGCAGTTCTTC
16	TRBV5-1	TRBD2	TRBJ2-2	-	CASSLYGGRATGELFF	TGCGCCAGCAGCTTGTACGGCGGGAGGGCCACCGGGGAGCTGTTTTTT
16	TRBV6-5	TRBD2	TRBJ2-5	-	CASSFGLAGGRETQYF	TGTGCCAGCAGTTTCGGACTAGCGGGAGGACGGGAGACCCAGTACTTC
14	TRBV9	-	TRBJ2-3	-	CASSPPRREDTQYF	TGTGCCAGCAGCCCCCCCCGAAGGGAGGATACGCAGTATTTT
16	TRBV24-1	TRBD2	TRBJ2-3	-	CATSGSGVSSTDTQYF	TGTGCCACCAGTGGTAGCGGGGTTTCTAGCACAGATACGCAGTATTTT
15	TRBV15	TRBD2	TRBJ2-7	-	CATSRPGLASYEQYF	TGTGCCACCAGCAGACCAGGACTAGCCTCCTACGAGCAGTACTTC
16	TRBV5-1	-	TRBJ2-6	-	CASSIGPGTGANVLTF	TGCGCCAGCAGCATAGGTCCAGGGACTGGGGCCAACGTCCTGACTTTC
14	TRBV7-9	-	TRBJ1-3	-	CASSNIVARNTIYF	TGTGCCAGCAGCAACATTGTAGCGAGAAACACCATATATTTT
15	TRBV18	TRBD1	TRBJ1-1	-	CASSTGGTRNTEAFF	TGTGCCAGCTCAACAGGGGGCACGCGGAACACTGAAGCTTTCTTT
17	TRBV4-1	-	TRBJ1-6	-	CASSQGAPRAGNSPLHF	TGCGCCAGCAGCCAAGGCGCCCCTAGGGCCGGTAATTCACCCCTCCACTTT
16	TRBV6-5	-	TRBJ1-6	-	CASSYSQGSYNSPLHF	TGTGCCAGCAGTTACTCACAGGGCTCCTATAATTCACCCCTCCACTTT
14	TRBV5-5	-	TRBJ2-5	-	CASTLLAFQETQYF	TGTGCCAGCACACTATTGGCCTTCCAAGAGACCCAGTACTTC
15	TRBV5-1	-	TRBJ2-2	once	CASSLEGMGTGELFF	TGCGCCAGCAGCTTAGAGGGGATGGGCACCGGGGAGCTGTTTTTT
14	TRBV9	TRBD2	TRBJ2-7	-	CASSSSGEGREQYF	TGTGCCAGCAGCTCAAGCGGGGAGGGTCGAGAGCAGTACTTC
16	TRBV10-3	-	TRBJ2-2	-	CAISDSGAANTGELFF	TGTGCCATCAGTGACTCGGGGGCAGCGAACACCGGGGAGCTGTTTTTT
16	TRBV6-5	TRBD1	TRBJ1-2	-	CASSYQFGQERNGYTF	TGTGCCAGCAGTTACCAATTCGGACAGGAAAGGAATGGCTACACCTTC
13	TRBV7-3	-	TRBJ1-2	few	CASSPDSNYGYTF	TGTGCCAGCAGCCCCGACAGCAACTATGGCTACACCTTC
12	TRBV7-9	-	TRBJ2-1	-	CASSLDLGEQFF	TGTGCCAGCAGCTTAGACTTGGGTGAGCAGTTCTTC
16	TRBV6-1	TRBD1	TRBJ2-5	few	CASSEAGDSYQETQYF	TGTGCCAGCAGTGAAGCCGGGGACAGTTACCAAGAGACCCAGTACTTC
10	TRBV20-1	-	TRBJ1-1	-	CSAKYLEAFF	TGCAGTGCTAAGTACCTTGAAGCTTTCTTT
13	TRBV5-1	TRBD1	TRBJ2-7	-	CASSLGTGYEQYF	TGCGCCAGCAGCTTGGGGACAGGGTATGAGCAGTACTTC
14	TRBV27	-	TRBJ1-2	-	CASSYRGAHFGYTF	TGTGCCAGCTCCTACCGGGGGGCGCATTTTGGCTACACCTTC
11	TRBV18	-	TRBJ1-3	once	CASSFSNTIYF	TGTGCCAGCTCTTTCTCAAACACCATATATTTT
15	TRBV5-1	-	TRBJ2-3	-	CASSLEGVGPDTQYF	TGCGCCAGCAGCTTGGAAGGGGTTGGGCCAGATACGCAGTATTTT
15	TRBV7-8	TRBD1	TRBJ2-3	-	CASSWTGGVSDTQYF	TGTGCCAGCAGTTGGACAGGGGGCGTCTCAGATACGCAGTATTTT
17	TRBV18	-	TRBJ2-1	-	CASSPPYRLSSYNEQFF	TGTGCCAGCTCACCACCATACAGGCTGAGCTCCTACAATGAGCAGTTCTTC
17	TRBV4-2	-	TRBJ2-2	once	CASSQDPQFGNTGELFF	TGTGCCAGCAGCCAAGACCCCCAGTTCGGGAACACCGGGGAGCTGTTTTTT
15	TRBV9	TRBD1	TRBJ2-1	-	CASSSSGGSYNEQFF	TGTGCCAGCAGCTCCTCAGGGGGCTCCTACAATGAGCAGTTCTTC